This T cell receptor beta chain derives from a study of graft-versus-host responses after intestinal transplantation. Looking at the study overall: Anti-thymocyte globulin induction preceded 2 to 4 years of tacrolimus and steroid maintenance in all recipients.

Regarding this clone: Its specificity is not known.

Using immunoSEQ multiplex PCR, the repertoire was profiled, and TCRdb retains in-frame clones only, with some absent. This sample yields approximately 80,000 clones, of which approximately 88% are seen a single time; approximately 0.35% belongs to the top ten. After removal of 4 bases from V and 7 bases from J, the junction contained 5 bases not matched to a gene. Germline-derived CDR1 and CDR2 are SGHNT and YYREEE (reference sequence). This CDR3 region has 14 residues. V usage is TRBV5-4 and J usage is TRBJ2-1; 10 bases agree with TRBD1. Source: unstimulated CD4+ T cells sorted from spleen or lymph node cells, taken before intestinal transplant. The receptor was isolated from a human donor who received an intestinal transplant. The CDR3 DNA sequence: TGTGCCAGCAGCCCGACAGGGGGCTTAAATGAGCAGTTCTTC. Protein product: CASSPTGGLNEQFF. The variable domain in full, completed from reference TRBV5-4 and TRBJ2-1, reads ETGVTQSPTHLIKTRGQQVTLRCSSQSGHNTVSWYQQALGQGPQFIFQYYREEENGRGNFPPRFSGLQFPNYSSELNVNALELDDSALYLCASSPTGGLNEQFFGPGTRLTVL.